This passage covers 14 T cell receptor beta chains from one sample sequenced in a study of control samples from healthy donors and cancer patients. Here immunoSEQ multiplex PCR was the method, and the copy in TCRdb shows in-frame clones only, minus some. The sample holds 100,000 to 150,000 clones, about 88% seen once. Material: blood. Every receptor here comes from a man between 50 and 59 years old in good health.

The chain links TRBV6-1 to TRBJ1-4; D remains ambiguous. Trimming took 2 bases from V and 5 from J, leaving 12 bases between them. CDR1 and CDR2 from the germline V gene are MNHNS and SASEGT. This CDR3 contains 15 residues. The CDR3 DNA reads as TGTGCCAGCAGTGAATTTGGACCGAGAAATGAAAAACTGTTTTTT. Amino acids: CASSEFGPRNEKLFF.

The chain joins TRBV9 to TRBJ2-5; 8 bases fit TRBD1. The germline gives CDR1 SGDLS, CDR2 YYNGEE. The CDR3 length is 15 residues. V dropped 5 bases and J dropped 1; count of bases not matched to a gene: 7. The chain's CDR3 is CASRVDRELQETQYF. The CDR3 region has the DNA TGTGCCAGCAGGGTGGACAGGGAACTCCAAGAGACCCAGTACTTC.

V and J are TRBV7-8 and TRBJ2-7, with D possibly being TRBD1 or TRBD2 (6 bases each). The CDR3 runs 14 residues. Germline assignment: CDR1 SGHVS and CDR2 FQNEAQ. Trimming pared 5 bases from V and 5 bases from J, leaving 16 bases between. CDR3 sequence (DNA): TGTGCCAGCAGCCCTCATCGGGGGCCCAACGAGCAGTACTTC. It is translated as CASSPHRGPNEQYF.

V usage is TRBV19 and J usage is TRBJ2-5; TRBD2 matches at 14 bases. This CDR3 contains 18 residues. The germline V gene encodes CDR1 LNHDA and CDR2 SQIVND (reference sequence). V lost 1 base, J lost 5 bases, and 9 bases stayed unmatched. The CDR3: CASSIAGLAGGLGETQYF. The CDR3 DNA reads as TGTGCCAGTAGTATAGCCGGACTAGCGGGGGGCCTTGGGGAGACCCAGTACTTC.

The chain uses TRBV28 and TRBJ1-5; a weak D match, TRBD1 (6 bases). Germline CDR1 MDHEN, CDR2 SYDVKM. Trimming pared 2 bases from V and 3 bases from J, leaving 11 bases between. The CDR3 is 15 residues long. The CDR3 nucleotides are TGTGCCAGCAGTTTAAGGGGGGTCTCCAATCAGCCCCAGCATTTT. Translation gives CASSLRGVSNQPQHF. Full variable domain (rest looked up from reference TRBV28 and TRBJ1-5): DVKVTQSSRYLVKRTGEKVFLECVQDMDHENMFWYRQDPGLGLRLIYFSYDVKMKEKGDIPEGYSVSREKKERFSLILESASTNQTSMYLCASSLRGVSNQPQHFGDGTRLSIL.

In DNA form, the CDR3 reads TGTGCCAGCAGCCGTGACAGGGGAGGCTACACCTTC. Its translation: CASSRDRGGYTF. The genes are TRBV6-6 and TRBJ1-2; TRBD1 agrees at 8 bases. With 6 bases clipped from V and 8 bases from J, the junction kept 5 bases outside the gene matches. The CDR3 is 12 residues long. Germline CDR1 is MNHNY and CDR2 is SVGAGI (reference sequence).

This chain connects TRBV28 to TRBJ1-2; TRBD1 matches 8 bases. Germline lookup yields CDR1 MDHEN and CDR2 SYDVKM. The CDR3 has 17 residues. Germline trimming cut 5 bases from V and 1 base from J; bases unmatched to any gene: 12. The CDR3 protein is CASSDFGTGGINYGYTF. The CDR3 DNA follows: TGTGCCAGCAGTGACTTCGGGACAGGCGGAATTAACTATGGCTACACCTTC.

The gene calls are TRBV5-1 and TRBJ2-5; D is tentatively TRBD1 or TRBD2 (6 bases each). V was pared by 4 bases and J by 2 bases, with 12 bases between. Germline assignment: CDR1 SGHRS and CDR2 YFSETQ. The CDR3 is made up of 14 amino acids. The CDR3 region has the DNA TGCGCCAGCAGCGAGGGGGGTCGGCAAGAGACCCAGTACTTC. Translation: CASSEGGRQETQYF.

V is TRBV9 and J is TRBJ1-3, with 8 nucleotides matching TRBD1. Unmatched junction bases numbered 4, after V lost 0 bases and J lost 2 bases. Germline V gene lookup returns CDR1 SGDLS and CDR2 YYNGEE. The CDR3 spans 16 residues. CDR3 sequence (DNA): TGTGCCAGCAGCGTAGGCCTACAGGGGGCTGGAAACACCATATATTTT. Translating it yields CASSVGLQGAGNTIYF.

J is TRBJ2-2 and V is TRBV7-3; D might be TRBD2 (7 bases). Germline V CDR1 and CDR2: SGHTA, FQGTGA. Trimming took 5 bases from V and 7 from J, leaving 17 bases between them. This CDR3 is built from 15 residues. The CDR3, as DNA: TGTGCCAGCAGCCTCGCCGGGGGGCCAGGCGGGGAGCTGTTTTTT. Translation gives CASSLAGGPGGELFF.

This clone was detected only once. The rearrangement joins TRBV11-2 to TRBJ2-3, with a tentative D call TRBD1 (5 bases). Trimming shortened V by 4 bases and J by 2 bases, and 16 bases separated the two germline ends. The CDR3 covers 16 residues. From germline, CDR1 is SGHAT and CDR2 FQNNGV. CDR3: CASSSHRGSPTDTQYF. CDR3 sequence (DNA): TGTGCCAGCAGCTCCCATAGGGGTTCCCCCACAGATACGCAGTATTTT.

The J gene is TRBJ1-4, the V gene TRBV2; possibly TRBD1 for D (5 bases). Trimming removed 7 bases at V and 7 bases at J, with 16 bases between. The CDR3 length is 14 residues. Germline values: CDR1 SNHLY, CDR2 FYNNEI. CDR3 protein: CASTPDRGSEKLFF. In nucleotides, the CDR3 is TGTGCCAGCACCCCCGACAGAGGCAGTGAAAAACTGTTTTTT.

The gene calls are TRBV30 and TRBJ1-6; weak D call: TRBD1 (5 bases). Germline CDR1 GTSNPN, CDR2 SVGIG (reference sequence). CDR3 length equals 13 residues. The CDR3 sequence is CATQGGYNSPLHF. The CDR3 DNA reads as TGTGCTACTCAGGGCGGTTATAATTCACCCCTCCACTTT.

The chain has TRBV11-3 and TRBJ2-2; D might be TRBD2 (5 bases). The germline gives CDR1 SGHNT, CDR2 YENEEA. The CDR3 length is 12 residues. Trimming cost V 5 bases and J 5 bases, with 6 bases left between them. The chain's CDR3 is CASSPGTGELFF. CDR3 sequence (DNA): TGTGCCAGCAGCCCGGGGACCGGGGAGCTGTTTTTT.